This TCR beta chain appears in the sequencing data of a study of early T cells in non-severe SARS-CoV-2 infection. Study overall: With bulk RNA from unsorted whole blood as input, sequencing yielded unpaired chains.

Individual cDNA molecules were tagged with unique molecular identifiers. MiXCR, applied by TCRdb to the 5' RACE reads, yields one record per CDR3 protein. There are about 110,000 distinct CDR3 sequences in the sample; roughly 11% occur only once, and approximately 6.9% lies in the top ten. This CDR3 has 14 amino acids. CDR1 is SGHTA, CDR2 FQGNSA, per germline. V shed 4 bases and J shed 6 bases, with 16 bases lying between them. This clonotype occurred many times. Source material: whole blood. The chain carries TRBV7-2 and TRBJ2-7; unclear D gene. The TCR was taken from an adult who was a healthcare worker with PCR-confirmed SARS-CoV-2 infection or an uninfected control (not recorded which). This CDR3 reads CASSSITKRPEQYF. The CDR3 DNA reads TGTGCCAGCAGCTCCATCACAAAACGCCCCGAGCAGTACTTC.